Below, one T cell receptor (beta chain) is given with its context. Its antigen has not been determined. Base-call qualities are not available, and no considerably larger clone is one nucleotide away. The sample belongs to a study of cytomegalovirus exposure and HLA in healthy donors (dated by TCRdb to 2017 to 2019). Background on the whole study: In an earlier analysis of about 560 of the donors, 276 Gb of sequence data and 90 million to 120 million unique TCR beta sequences from 150 million to 200 million T cells were reported. An early release that covered some 640 HLA-typed donors contained approximately 300 gigabases of sequencing data and 85 million to 100 million unique TCR sequences. The genetic ancestry cluster associated with self-reported Caucasian donors included about 81% of the approximately 400 genotyped donors. The study was designed to test whether signatures of past pathogen exposure could be identified by cataloging public T cell receptors. Using immunosequencing, the study profiled T cell repertoires from 666 subjects and related those repertoires to cytomegalovirus serostatus. Besides the first cohort of roughly 640 subjects, a separate validation cohort made up of 120 different subjects was used. The study combined high-throughput TCR immunosequencing, statistical association of individual TCRs with disease status, and machine learning to predict cytomegalovirus infection status. A later analysis re-examined previously published TCR beta repertoires from just over 650 donors and added high-resolution HLA genotyping to investigate patterns of TCR occurrence. The later analysis used no new phenotypic data to find candidate immune exposures, relying instead on TCR beta sequences and their occurrence across donors. An earlier analysis of several hundred of the donors applied high-throughput TCR beta sequencing to assess whether each TCR beta V gene segment acted as functional or pseudogenic. Donor age, sex, ethnicity and CMV serostatus were collected together with the repertoire data. In a later genetic analysis, genome-wide SNP genotypes for about 55% of the 666 donors were used, and that subset was treated as a discovery cohort. Every repertoire in the discovery cohort had been generated on one and the same sequencing platform. Class I and class II HLA loci were covered by the typing at four-digit resolution. Typing coverage differed by locus: A, B, C, DRB1 and DQB1 were typed in about 629-640 donors, DQA1 in 500 to 550, DPA1 in some 600, and DPB1 in around 440. Roughly five DR-DQ haplotypes were handled as single units for association and clustering because linkage in the cohort was strong. Among 300 to 500 genotyped donors of the cohort, an average of approximately 240,000 unique TCR beta nucleotide sequences was sequenced per donor, of which roughly 18% were non-productive.

The paper as a whole reports these results and caveats: Immune exposure information for the cohort was limited to CMV serostatus. Because the 87-base-pair reads could not distinguish some IMGT-functional V segments, including TRBV6-2 and TRBV6-3, those segments were excluded. An association between a missense DCLRE1C variant and V-gene and J-gene trimming of TCR beta chains was found in a later genetic analysis and replicated in an independent cohort. A few of the identified cytomegalovirus-associated TCR beta chains were confirmed in vitro to be specific for cytomegalovirus antigens. Most TCR sequences were seen in very few donors, while some public TCRs were found in many individuals. An earlier analysis of around 540 of the donors showed that most TCR beta V segments appeared in productive rearrangements either about 87% or about 30% of the time, which broadly matched IMGT annotations. The classifier was reported to diagnose cytomegalovirus status with high specificity and sensitivity in both the original and validation cohorts. A later analysis found that TCR association rates varied across HLA loci, with DRB1 alleles showing the most associated TCRs and HLA-C alleles the fewest. Sequencing depth was assumed to be roughly uniform across donors in the presence/absence analyses, though that assumption may not hold. Compared with equally common non-associated chains, HLA-associated TCR beta chains in a later analysis were more clonally expanded and had lower generation probabilities. A further reported finding was that TCR beta sequences accurately predicted the HLA-A and HLA-B alleles for most subjects in the first cohort. Because some donors lacked HLA typing at each locus, the association tests relied only on the typed subset. In this cohort, only TCR beta chains were sequenced, and detectable features were limited by the absence of alpha or paired-chain data. In a later analysis, several top co-occurrence clusters were reported to appear linked to parvovirus B19, influenza, CMV and Epstein-Barr virus. In a later analysis, over 15,000 TCR beta sequences were associated with specific HLA alleles at a false discovery rate of 0.05. Because counts were too low, about 18 rarely observed V segments, including chromosome 9 orphons, were excluded from the earlier analysis of 587 of the donors. Most CMV-associated TCR beta chains appeared to be HLA-restricted in a later analysis, and the HLA associations seemed to be driven largely by CMV exposure. The authors suggested that the approach could potentially be extended to other disease states and immunological phenotypes. A total of fewer than 200 TCR beta chains were listed by the study as associated with cytomegalovirus. A cluster of highly shared sequence variants was judged likely to represent a technical artifact of the sequencing pipeline. Correlated functional status among segregating V segments might reflect linkage disequilibrium, but an unknown experimental factor could not be ruled out. Assigning TCR associations to individual alleles was difficult when HLA alleles, especially DR and DQ, strongly co-occurred. A later genetic analysis reported fewer N-insertions in productive TCRs among donors in an Asian-associated ancestry cluster than the approximately 670-donor mean.

Cut back by 9 bases and 2 bases, the V and J ends lie 13 bases apart. Looking up the germline V gene yields CDR1 SNHLY and CDR2 FYNNEI. The CDR3 runs 14 residues from the cysteine to the phenylalanine. Of all the DNA, just the CDR3 is kept, 42 bases in frame from base 1. In total, approximately 700 healthy bone marrow donors made up the cohort. At the time of sampling, every cohort member was nominally healthy, though immune exposures that went unrecorded were likely present. The donor was CMV seropositive and belonged to the group of around 300 seropositive cohort members. Each donor provided a peripheral blood sample, and peripheral blood mononuclear cells were used for TCR beta sequencing. The Qiagen DNeasy Blood Extraction Kit was used to extract genomic DNA from the blood cell samples. Library preparation employed the immunoSEQ multiplex PCR assay. For the multiplex PCR, a mixture combining 60 forward primers for TCR Vbeta segments and 13 reverse primers for TCR Jbeta segments was used. The CDR3 region of rearranged TCR beta genes was amplified from genomic DNA with a multiplex PCR assay. On the Illumina HiSeq System, the amplified TCR beta libraries were sequenced as 87-base-pair reads. The original pipeline was this. Across the 640 or so repertoires, a later analysis counted 60 million to 90 million unique TCR beta chains, 9.5 million to 13 million of which were shared by at least two donors. To remove PCR and sequencing errors, raw reads were error-corrected and collapsed into unique sequences using a nearest-neighbor algorithm that merged closely related sequences. Alignment of CDR3 sequences to IMGT reference sequences was used to assign V, D and J gene segments. For a sequence to be retained, a match of at least six nucleotides to both a V gene segment and a J gene segment was required. Rearrangements were classified as productive when the CDR3 lacked stop codons and remained in frame with V and J, and all other rearrangements were classified as non-productive. CDR3 was defined according to IMGT convention as the region running from the second conserved V-encoded cysteine to the conserved J-encoded phenylalanine. In an earlier analysis of roughly 610 of the donors, sequences lacking an unambiguous match to a single V gene segment were excluded. In an earlier analysis of 450 to 750 of the donors, a V segment was called functional when productive rearrangements were above 56.7%, and segregating when the standard deviation between donors exceeded 5%. A statistical classification framework was built to diagnose cytomegalovirus status from the catalog of TCR beta chain sequences. In a later analysis, V and J genes were assigned by comparing TCR nucleotide sequences against IMGT/GENE-DB human TR gene sequences. Using the TCRdist pipeline, a later analysis assigned CDR3 sequences along with most-parsimonious VDJ recombination scenarios. In a later analysis, every TCR beta chain was defined by the combination of its CDR3 amino acid sequence and its V-gene family, and reads without a unique V-gene family were dropped. To address suspected cross-contamination and a sequencing artifact, a later analysis removed roughly 580 highly shared, low-generation-probability nucleotide sequences. A later analysis calculated a clonal expansion index for each public chain from normalized within-repertoire ranks of inferred template counts. In a later analysis, generation probabilities were computed using a VDJ recombination model fitted to out-of-frame rearrangements, and the results were checked against IGoR. Hypergeometric tests were used in a later analysis to score TCR-TCR, TCR-HLA and TCR-CMV co-occurrence, with a repertoire-size bias correction applied to the TCR pairs. A later analysis estimated false discovery rates by permuting HLA or CMV assignments 20 times. In a later analysis, co-occurring TCRs were grouped using DBSCAN, with TCRdist sequence similarity added in when clustering inside HLA-allele-positive subsets. Repertoires with fewer than 30,000 or more than 120,000 public chains were left out of co-occurrence clustering, as were about 5 repertoires with anomalous nucleotide sharing. Imported from immuneACCESS, the table was reduced by TCRdb to in-frame sequences with V and J called. These copies leave out some clones; in studies compared against another copy, an unresolved V gene accounts for under half, and the cause of the remainder is not known. D and trimming were read from the DNA, whereas the V and J calls and clone size are those reported in that table. Recorded for this sample are 150,000 to 200,000 clones; approximately 79% of them occurred a single time. About 14% of the sample comes from the top ten.

The V gene is TRBV2 and the J gene is TRBJ2-2, and perhaps TRBD2 as D gene, on 6 matching bases. Input material: PBMCs. This TCR was recovered from a man aged 45 to 65 in good health and CMV-seropositive. The nucleotide sequence is TGTGCCAGTGGGGGGAGCCACAACACCGGGGAGCTGTTTTTT. Translation gives CASGGSHNTGELFF.